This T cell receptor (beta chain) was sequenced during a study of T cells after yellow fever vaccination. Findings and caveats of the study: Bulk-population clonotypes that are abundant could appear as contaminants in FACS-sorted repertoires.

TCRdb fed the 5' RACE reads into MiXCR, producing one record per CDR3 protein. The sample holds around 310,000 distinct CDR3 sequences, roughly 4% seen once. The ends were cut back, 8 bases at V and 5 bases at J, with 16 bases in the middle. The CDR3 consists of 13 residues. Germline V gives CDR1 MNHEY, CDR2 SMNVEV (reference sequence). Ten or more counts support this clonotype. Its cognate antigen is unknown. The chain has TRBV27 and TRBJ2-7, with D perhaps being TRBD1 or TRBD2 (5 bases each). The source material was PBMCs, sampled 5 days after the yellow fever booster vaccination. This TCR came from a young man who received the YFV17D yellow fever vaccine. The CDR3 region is CASGTREGHEQYF. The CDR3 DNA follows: TGTGCCAGCGGGACCCGTGAGGGTCACGAGCAGTACTTC.